The rows below give T cell receptor beta chains drawn from one sample of a study of T cells in Graves' hyperthyroidism and ophthalmopathy. MiXCR, run by TCRdb on the multiplex PCR reads, gives a single entry per CDR3 protein. The table has a few hundred thousand distinct CDR3 sequences, 16% seen once. The sequencing input was blood. The receptors originated from a woman in her thirties or forties with Graves' ophthalmopathy. Each CDR3 is given with its conserved first and last residue. A D gene is named only where the DNA matches it firmly. Some rows have no size entry. The others give once, few or many, or a class for an expanded clone.

>TRBV6-5|TRBJ2-2|19|TRBD2|NA
CASSYSIGSSGNKDGELFF
TGTGCCAGCAGTTACTCGATCGGATCTAGCGGTAATAAGGACGGGGAGCTGTTTTTT
>TRBV19|TRBJ2-1|18|TRBD2|NA
CASSERTSGSIPYNEQFF
TGTGCCAGTAGTGAACGGACTAGCGGGAGTATCCCCTACAATGAGCAGTTCTTC
>TRBV18|TRBJ2-1|13|TRBD1|few
CASSRGQGDEQFF
TGTGCCAGCTCACGGGGACAGGGGGATGAGCAGTTCTTC
>TRBV7-9|TRBJ2-5|19|NA|few
CASSPPGGQAPPSQETQYF
TGTGCCAGCAGCCCGCCGGGGGGACAAGCTCCCCCTTCCCAAGAGACCCAGTACTTC
>TRBV5-1|TRBJ2-5|14|NA|NA
CASSSGTLKETQYF
TGCGCCAGCAGCTCCGGGACACTCAAAGAGACCCAGTACTTC
>TRBV28|TRBJ1-5|13|NA|NA
CASSLYRNQPQHF
TGTGCCAGCAGTTTATACCGGAATCAGCCCCAGCATTTT
>TRBV30|TRBJ2-7|14|NA|NA
CAWRRLVRGYEQYF
TGTGCCTGGAGGAGACTAGTTAGAGGCTACGAGCAGTACTTC
>TRBV20-1|TRBJ2-7|14|TRBD1|NA
CSASLLGQGDEQYF
TGCAGTGCTAGCTTGCTGGGACAGGGGGACGAGCAGTACTTC
>TRBV6-1|TRBJ2-5|15|NA|NA
CASSPGAPTQETQYF
TGTGCCAGCAGCCCCGGTGCTCCGACACAAGAGACCCAGTACTTC
>TRBV20-1|TRBJ2-4|16|NA|many
CSAKGGGAGLKNIQYF
TGCAGTGCGAAGGGGGGAGGGGCCGGACTAAAAAACATTCAGTACTTC
>TRBV19|TRBJ1-2|15|TRBD1|NA
CASSLGTGSRYGYTF
TGTGCCAGTAGTCTCGGGACAGGTTCGCGCTATGGCTACACCTTC
>TRBV2|TRBJ2-5|15|TRBD2|many
CASSRAGVSGETQYF
TGTGCCAGCAGCCGGGCGGGAGTTTCTGGCGAGACCCAGTACTTC
>TRBV6-5|TRBJ1-1|16|TRBD1|few
CASSYNNRGQNTEAFF
TGTGCCAGCAGTTACAATAACAGGGGTCAGAACACTGAAGCTTTCTTT
>TRBV29-1|TRBJ2-7|12|TRBD1|many
CSVRTGRDEQYF
TGCAGCGTTCGGACAGGGCGGGACGAGCAGTACTTC
>TRBV4-1|TRBJ2-7|15|TRBD1|NA
CASSLVGTDNYEQYF
TGCGCCAGCAGCCTAGTCGGGACAGACAACTACGAGCAGTACTTC
>TRBV9|TRBJ2-1|16|NA|many
CASSVELYEGYNEQFF
TGTGCCAGCAGCGTAGAGCTTTATGAAGGGTACAATGAGCAGTTCTTC
>TRBV4-2|TRBJ1-1|12|NA|NA
CASSQATGYAFF
TGTGCCAGCAGCCAAGCCACAGGTTACGCTTTCTTT
>TRBV20-1|TRBJ2-1|16|NA|many
CSARDYGTTRYNEQFF
TGCAGTGCTAGAGACTACGGGACCACCAGATACAATGAGCAGTTCTTC
>TRBV5-1|TRBJ1-4|16|NA|few
CASSLDLGAGNEKLFF
TGCGCCAGCAGCTTGGATTTAGGGGCTGGTAATGAAAAACTGTTTTTT
>TRBV6-2/TRBV6-3|TRBJ1-1|15|NA|NA
CASSSNPTENTEAFF
TGTGCCAGCAGTTCAAACCCAACAGAGAACACTGAAGCTTTCTTT
>TRBV19|TRBJ1-5|14|NA|few
CASSGWTQTQPQHF
TGTGCCAGTAGTGGGTGGACACAAACGCAGCCCCAGCATTTT
>TRBV30|TRBJ2-2|14|NA|many
CAWSVGANTGELFF
TGTGCCTGGAGTGTTGGGGCGAACACCGGGGAGCTGTTTTTT
>TRBV2|TRBJ1-2|14|TRBD1|NA
CASSRDREGYGYTF
TGTGCCAGCAGTCGGGACAGGGAAGGGTATGGCTACACCTTC
>TRBV4-1|TRBJ2-7|15|TRBD1|once
CASSQEGDSTYEQYF
TGCGCCAGCAGCCAAGAGGGGGACAGCACCTACGAGCAGTACTTC
>TRBV10-2|TRBJ2-7|12|NA|NA
CASRSQGLEQYF
TGCGCCAGCAGAAGCCAGGGTCTCGAGCAGTACTTC
>TRBV25-1|TRBJ2-5|14|TRBD1|NA
CASTGTGGTETQYF
TGTGCCAGCACCGGGACAGGGGGAACAGAGACCCAGTACTTC
>TRBV6-1|TRBJ2-3|16|NA|many
CASSRLIQTSTDTQYF
TGTGCCAGCAGCCGTTTGATCCAGACTAGCACAGATACGCAGTATTTT
>TRBV27|TRBJ2-3|15|TRBD2|many
CASSGPGLAVDTQYF
TGTGCCAGCAGTGGCCCGGGACTAGCTGTAGATACGCAGTATTTT
>TRBV18|TRBJ2-3|15|TRBD2|many
CASSGLAGDADTQYF
TGTGCCAGCTCAGGACTAGCGGGAGATGCAGATACGCAGTATTTT
>TRBV5-1|TRBJ2-2|13|NA|many
CASSLLDTGELFF
TGCGCCAGCAGCTTACTGGACACCGGGGAGCTGTTTTTT
>TRBV7-3|TRBJ1-1|13|NA|many
CASSLTLNTEAFF
TGTGCCAGCAGTCTAACCCTGAACACTGAAGCTTTCTTT
>TRBV2|TRBJ2-3|14|NA|many
CASTRDRRTDTQYF
TGTGCCAGCACGCGGGACCGTAGGACAGATACGCAGTATTTT
>TRBV19|TRBJ1-2|14|TRBD1|NA
CASISTGRRNGYTF
TGTGCCAGTATTTCGACAGGGAGAAGAAATGGCTACACCTTC
>TRBV11-2|TRBJ1-2|12|NA|NA
CASSRSREGYTF
TGTGCCAGCAGCCGTTCCAGGGAAGGCTACACCTTC
>TRBV4-2|TRBJ1-3|15|NA|NA
CASSQDQGRGNTIYF
TGTGCCAGCAGCCAAGATCAGGGGCGGGGAAACACCATATATTTT
>TRBV7-9|TRBJ2-1|15|NA|many
CASSLEAGYPNEQFF
TGTGCCAGCAGCTTAGAGGCAGGGTATCCCAATGAGCAGTTCTTC
>TRBV20-1|TRBJ2-1|14|NA|few
CSARDVRWGNEQFF
TGCAGTGCTAGAGACGTGCGCTGGGGTAATGAGCAGTTCTTC
>TRBV10-3|TRBJ2-1|13|NA|few
CGITENGGGEQFF
TGTGGCATCACCGAAAACGGGGGCGGTGAGCAGTTCTTC
>TRBV9|TRBJ2-1|14|NA|NA
CASSSSSLHNEQFF
TGTGCCAGCTCCTCATCGTCCTTACACAATGAGCAGTTCTTC
>TRBV28|TRBJ1-6|17|TRBD1|NA
CASNPRSGGSYNSPLHF
TGTGCCAGCAATCCCCGGTCAGGGGGCTCCTATAATTCACCCCTCCACTTT
>TRBV6-6|TRBJ2-1|16|TRBD2|many
CASSYTSGPRDNEQFF
TGTGCCAGCAGTTACACTAGCGGCCCTCGGGACAATGAGCAGTTCTTC
>TRBV7-2|TRBJ2-3|15|TRBD2|many
CASSPGLAGQDTQYF
TGTGCCAGCAGCCCGGGACTAGCGGGTCAAGATACGCAGTATTTT
>TRBV3-1|TRBJ2-2|16|TRBD2|many
CASSKPGLASSGELFF
TGTGCCAGCAGTAAACCGGGACTAGCGTCTTCCGGGGAGCTGTTTTTT